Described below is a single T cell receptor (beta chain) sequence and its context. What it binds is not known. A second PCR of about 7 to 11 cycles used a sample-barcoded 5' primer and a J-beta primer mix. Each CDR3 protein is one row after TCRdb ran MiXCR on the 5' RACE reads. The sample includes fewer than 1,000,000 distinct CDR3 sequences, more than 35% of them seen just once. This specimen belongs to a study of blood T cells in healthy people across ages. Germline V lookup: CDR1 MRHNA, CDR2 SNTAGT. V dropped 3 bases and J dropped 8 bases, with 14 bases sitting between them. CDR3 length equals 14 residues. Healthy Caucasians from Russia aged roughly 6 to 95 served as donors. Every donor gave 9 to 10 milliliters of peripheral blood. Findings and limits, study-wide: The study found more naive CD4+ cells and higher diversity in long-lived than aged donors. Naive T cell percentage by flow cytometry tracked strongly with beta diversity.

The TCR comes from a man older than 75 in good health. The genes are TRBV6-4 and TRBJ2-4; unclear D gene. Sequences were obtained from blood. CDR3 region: CASSESARADIQYF. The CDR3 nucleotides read TGTGCCAGCAGTGAATCAGCGAGAGCTGACATTCAGTACTTC.